The clone carrying this T cell receptor (beta chain) has ten or more counts. Its specificity is not known. Using RNA transcripts as the source, TCR beta CDR3 regions were amplified. The study used the HTBI primer set for a first-round RT-PCR of the TCR CDR3. One entry per CDR3 protein results from TCRdb running MiXCR on the multiplex PCR reads. Of around 530,000 distinct CDR3 sequences listed, 17% are singletons. The record originates from a study of T cells in Graves' hyperthyroidism and ophthalmopathy. Notes on the study in general: Blood also contained most expanded thyroid clonotypes above 0.001.

The germline V gene encodes CDR1 LGHDT and CDR2 YNNKEL (reference sequence). This CDR3 comprises 14 residues. The ends were cut back, 4 bases at V and 1 base at J, with 10 bases in the middle. The chain joins TRBV3-1 to TRBJ1-2; no reliable D call. Sample: blood. The source of this sequence is a woman aged 18-35 years with Graves' ophthalmopathy. The chain's CDR3 is CASSPHGDNYGYTF. For the CDR3, the DNA is TGTGCCAGCAGCCCCCACGGGGATAACTATGGCTACACCTTC.